This entry describes one T cell receptor (beta chain). This specimen comes from a study of blood T cell repertoires in COVID-19. Study-wide background: Donors in the United States, Italy and Spain gave samples during acute or convalescent COVID-19. T cells, B-cell-depleted T cells, or PBMCs provided the cDNA or gDNA that served as material.

One Seattle source followed patients from active infection through their disease course. This CDR3 is 13 amino acids long. Germline V lookup: CDR1 KGHDR, CDR2 SFDVKD. Between the trimmed V and J ends, which lost 4 bases and 10 bases, there was a span of 15 bases. The repertoire was sequenced with immunoSEQ multiplex PCR; TCRdb's copy has only in-frame clones and lacks some. The sample yields fewer than 400,000 clones, roughly 89% seen once. This TCR was sampled from a young woman with COVID-19, enrolled during active disease. The material sequenced was peripheral blood. The chain employs TRBV24-1 and TRBJ1-1, with a tentative D call TRBD1 (6 bases). The CDR3 protein is CATSESGDSRAFF. As DNA, the CDR3 is TGTGCCACCAGTGAATCAGGGGATTCGCGAGCTTTCTTT.